This TCR beta chain derives from a study of radiotherapy plus CTLA-4 blockade in lung cancer. Across the study: Among enrolled patients, about 18% responded and roughly 28% achieved disease control.

Each patient with chemo-refractory metastatic non-small-cell lung cancer was treated with focal radiation plus CTLA-4 blockade using ipilimumab. Clones were read by immunoSEQ multiplex PCR, and TCRdb kept only the in-frame ones, dropping some. The sample has just under 60,000 clones; approximately 68% are singletons. This clone was seen only once. The target antigen is unknown. Study-wide results and caveats: Blood-borne expansion of tumor-derived TCR clones followed radiotherapy plus ipilimumab.

This receptor was obtained from a human donor with non-small cell lung cancer whose response to radiotherapy plus ipilimumab could not be evaluated. Sequencing used peripheral blood, obtained from a patient treated with radiotherapy plus ipilimumab.

The CDR3, as DNA: TGTGCCAGCAGTACGGGACAGGGATCGATCGGGGAGCTGTTTTTT. Its protein is CASSTGQGSIGELFF. This chain links TRBV28 with TRBJ2-2; 9 positions agree with TRBD1. Trimming at V came to 5 bases and at J to 7 bases, leaving 8 bases not matched to a gene. The CDR3 runs to 15 residues. Germline V CDR1 and CDR2: MDHEN, SYDVKM. The full variable domain, completed using reference TRBV28 and TRBJ2-2, is DVKVTQSSRYLVKRTGEKVFLECVQDMDHENMFWYRQDPGLGLRLIYFSYDVKMKEKGDIPEGYSVSREKKERFSLILESASTNQTSMYLCASSTGQGSIGELFFGEGSRLTVL.